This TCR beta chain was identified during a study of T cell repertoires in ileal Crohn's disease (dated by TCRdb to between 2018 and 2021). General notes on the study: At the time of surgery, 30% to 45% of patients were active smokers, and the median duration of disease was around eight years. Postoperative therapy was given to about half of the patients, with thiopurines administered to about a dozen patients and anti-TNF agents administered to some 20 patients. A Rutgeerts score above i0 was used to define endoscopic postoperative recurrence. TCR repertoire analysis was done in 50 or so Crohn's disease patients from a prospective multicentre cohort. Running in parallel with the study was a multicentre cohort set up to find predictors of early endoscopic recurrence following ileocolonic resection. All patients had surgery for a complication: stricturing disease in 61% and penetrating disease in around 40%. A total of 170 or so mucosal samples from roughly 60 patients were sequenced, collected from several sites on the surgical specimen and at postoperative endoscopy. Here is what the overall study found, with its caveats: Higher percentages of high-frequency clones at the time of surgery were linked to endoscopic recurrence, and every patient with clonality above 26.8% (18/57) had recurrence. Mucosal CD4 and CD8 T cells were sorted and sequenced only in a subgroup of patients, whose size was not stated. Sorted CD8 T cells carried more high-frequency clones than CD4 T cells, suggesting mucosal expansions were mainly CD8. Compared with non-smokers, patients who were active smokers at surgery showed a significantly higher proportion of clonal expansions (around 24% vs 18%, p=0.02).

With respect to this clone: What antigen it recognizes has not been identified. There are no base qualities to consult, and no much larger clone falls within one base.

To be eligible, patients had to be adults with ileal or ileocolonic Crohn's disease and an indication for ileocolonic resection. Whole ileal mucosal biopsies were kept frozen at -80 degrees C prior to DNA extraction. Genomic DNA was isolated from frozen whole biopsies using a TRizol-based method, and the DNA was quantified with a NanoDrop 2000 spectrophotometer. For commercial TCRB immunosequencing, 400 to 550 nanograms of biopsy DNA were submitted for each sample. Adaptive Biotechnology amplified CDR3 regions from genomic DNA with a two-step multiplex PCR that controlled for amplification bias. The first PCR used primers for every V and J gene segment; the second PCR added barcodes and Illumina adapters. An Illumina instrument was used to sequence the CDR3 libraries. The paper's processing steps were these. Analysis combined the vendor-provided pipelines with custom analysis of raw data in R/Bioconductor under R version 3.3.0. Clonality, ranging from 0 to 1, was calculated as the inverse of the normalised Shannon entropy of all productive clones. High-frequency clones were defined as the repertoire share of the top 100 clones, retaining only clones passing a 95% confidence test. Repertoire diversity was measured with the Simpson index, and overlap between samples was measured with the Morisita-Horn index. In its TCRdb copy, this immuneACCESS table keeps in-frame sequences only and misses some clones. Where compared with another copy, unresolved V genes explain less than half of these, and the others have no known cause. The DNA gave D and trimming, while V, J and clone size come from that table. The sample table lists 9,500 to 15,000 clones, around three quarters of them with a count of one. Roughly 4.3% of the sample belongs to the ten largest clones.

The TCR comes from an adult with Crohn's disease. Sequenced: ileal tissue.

In nucleotides, the sequence is TGTGCCAGCAGCCCTCCGACAGGGGAACCTCAAGAGACCCAGTACTTC. The translation is CASSPPTGEPQETQYF. The rearrangement combines TRBV7-8 with TRBJ2-5; 8 middle bases align to TRBD1. CDR1 and CDR2 (SGHVS, FQNEAQ) derive from the germline V gene. For this chain, trimming is 5 bases at the V end and 2 bases at the J end, and the number of junction bases without a gene match is 10. Inclusive of the bounding cysteine and phenylalanine, the CDR3 is 16 residues long. Only CDR3 DNA remains: 48 bases, in frame from the first base.